This note documents a single T cell receptor beta chain sequence. Its antigen has not been determined. No base quality information exists; no much larger clone differs at one position. This sample was taken from a study of cytomegalovirus exposure and HLA in healthy donors (dated by TCRdb to the late 2010s). Background on the whole study: An earlier analysis of 587 of the donors reported 276 Gb of sequence data and about 120 million unique TCR beta sequences obtained from about 170 million T cells. An early release covering some 640 HLA-typed donors comprised 300 to 350 gigabases of sequencing data and approximately 80 million unique TCR sequences. Among the roughly 400 genotyped donors, around 81% belonged to the genetic ancestry cluster associated with self-reported Caucasian donors. The study aimed to test whether signatures of past pathogen exposure could be identified by cataloging public T cell receptors. The study used immunosequencing to profile the T cell repertoires of under 700 subjects and linked those repertoires to cytomegalovirus serostatus. A separate validation cohort of over 95 different subjects was used in addition to the approximately 670-subject first cohort. The study combined high-throughput TCR immunosequencing, statistical association of individual TCRs with disease status, and machine learning to predict cytomegalovirus infection status. In a later analysis, previously published TCR beta repertoires from several hundred donors were re-analyzed and high-resolution HLA genotyping was added so that TCR occurrence patterns could be studied. The later analysis used no new phenotypic data to find candidate immune exposures, relying instead on TCR beta sequences and their occurrence across donors. In an earlier analysis of 587 of the donors, high-throughput TCR beta sequencing was used to judge whether each TCR beta V gene segment behaved as functional or pseudogenic. Donor age, sex, ethnicity and CMV serostatus were compiled alongside the repertoire data. A later genetic analysis used genome-wide SNP genotypes for about 60% of the roughly 700 donors, treating that subset as a discovery cohort. All discovery cohort repertoires had been generated using a single sequencing platform. HLA typing covered class I and class II loci at four-digit resolution. Typing coverage differed by locus: A, B, C, DRB1 and DQB1 were typed in about 620-640 donors, DQA1 in 522, DPA1 in around 600, and DPB1 in 472. About five DR-DQ haplotypes were treated as single units for association and clustering because of strong linkage in the cohort. Among about 360 genotyped donors of the cohort, an average of roughly 240,000 unique TCR beta nucleotide sequences were sequenced per donor, 15% to 20% of them non-productive. Results and caveats for the whole study, not just this receptor: Three of the identified cytomegalovirus-associated TCR beta chains were confirmed in vitro to be specific for cytomegalovirus antigens. The study listed 164 TCR beta chains as associated with cytomegalovirus. A later analysis found that TCR association rates varied across HLA loci, with DRB1 alleles showing the most associated TCRs and HLA-C alleles the fewest. The classifier was reported to diagnose cytomegalovirus status with high specificity and sensitivity in both the original cohort and the validation cohort. Only TCR beta chains were sequenced in this cohort, and the absence of alpha or paired-chain data limited detectable features. Correlated functional status among segregating V segments might be attributable to linkage disequilibrium, but an unknown experimental factor could not be ruled out. In a later analysis, 15,000 to 20,000 TCR beta sequences were associated with specific HLA alleles at a false discovery rate of 0.05. Because HLA typing was missing for some donors at each locus, association tests included only the typed subset. Compared with the 666-donor mean, donors in an Asian-associated ancestry cluster had fewer N-insertions in productive TCRs, according to a later genetic analysis. In a later analysis, most CMV-associated TCR beta chains were found to appear HLA-restricted, with HLA associations seemingly driven largely by CMV exposure. An earlier analysis of 587 of the donors showed that most TCR beta V segments appeared in productive rearrangements either about 90% or about 30% of the time, which broadly matched IMGT annotations. An association between a missense DCLRE1C variant and V-gene and J-gene trimming of TCR beta chains was found in a later genetic analysis and replicated in an independent cohort. The authors suggested that the approach could potentially be generalized to other disease states and immunological phenotypes. Sequencing depth was assumed to be roughly uniform across donors in the presence/absence analyses, though that assumption may not hold. In a later analysis, HLA-associated TCR beta chains were found to be more clonally expanded and to have lower generation probabilities than equally common non-associated chains. When HLA alleles, especially DR and DQ, strongly co-occurred, attributing TCR associations to individual alleles was difficult. A group of highly shared sequence variants was considered likely to be a technical artifact of the sequencing pipeline. Most TCR sequences were observed very rarely across donors, whereas some public TCRs were present in many individuals. A further reported finding was that TCR beta sequences accurately predicted the HLA-A and HLA-B alleles for most subjects in the first cohort. Some IMGT-functional V segments, including TRBV6-2 and TRBV6-3, could not be distinguished by the 87-base-pair reads and were therefore excluded. Immune exposure information for the cohort was limited to CMV serostatus. Several of the top co-occurrence clusters appeared to be linked to parvovirus B19, influenza, CMV and Epstein-Barr virus, according to a later analysis. Because counts were too low, roughly 18 rarely observed V segments, including chromosome 9 orphons, were left out of the earlier analysis of roughly 600 of the donors.

The cohort consisted of hundreds of healthy bone marrow donors. At the time of sampling, every cohort member was nominally healthy, though immune exposures that went unrecorded were likely present. The donor was CMV seronegative and belonged to the group of over 300 seronegative cohort members. Each donor provided a peripheral blood sample, and peripheral blood mononuclear cells were used for TCR beta sequencing. The Qiagen DNeasy Blood Extraction Kit was used to extract genomic DNA from the blood cell samples. From the cysteine through the phenylalanine, the CDR3 covers 14 amino acids. Of the read, only the CDR3 DNA is kept; its 42 bases are in frame from base 1. Trimming accounts for 10 bases at V and 5 bases at J, while the number of junction bases matched to no gene is 8. CDR1 and CDR2 are drawn from the germline V gene: MGHDK, SYGVNS. Library generation was performed with the immunoSEQ multiplex PCR assay. For the multiplex PCR, a mixture combining 60 forward primers for TCR Vbeta segments and 13 reverse primers for TCR Jbeta segments was used. Amplification of the CDR3 region of rearranged TCR beta genes was performed with a multiplex PCR assay on genomic DNA. Amplified TCR beta libraries were sequenced as 87-base-pair reads on the Illumina HiSeq System. The paper's processing steps were these. A later analysis tallied tens of millions of unique TCR beta chains across the 666 repertoires, and approximately 12 million of those chains were shared by two or more donors. A nearest-neighbor algorithm error-corrected the raw reads and collapsed the reads into unique sequences, merging closely related sequences to remove PCR and sequencing errors. V, D and J gene segments were assigned by aligning CDR3 sequences to IMGT reference sequences. Each retained sequence needed at least a six-nucleotide match to both a V gene segment and a J gene segment. Rearrangements were called productive when the CDR3 lacked stop codons and stayed in frame with V and J; all others were non-productive. CDR3 was defined by IMGT convention, running from the second conserved V-encoded cysteine to the conserved J-encoded phenylalanine. The earlier analysis of about 500 of the donors excluded sequences that lacked an unambiguous match to a single V gene segment. An earlier analysis of just under 600 of the donors called V segments functional above 56.7% productive rearrangements and segregating when the between-donor standard deviation exceeded 5%. A statistical classification framework was built to diagnose cytomegalovirus status from the catalog of TCR beta chain sequences. A later analysis assigned V and J genes by comparing TCR nucleotide sequences with IMGT/GENE-DB human TR gene sequences. The TCRdist pipeline was used in a later analysis to assign CDR3 sequences and most-parsimonious VDJ recombination scenarios. In a later analysis, every TCR beta chain was defined by the combination of its CDR3 amino acid sequence and its V-gene family, and reads without a unique V-gene family were dropped. To address suspected cross-contamination and a sequencing artifact, a later analysis removed around 600 highly shared, low-generation-probability nucleotide sequences. In a later analysis, a clonal expansion index for each public chain was calculated from normalized within-repertoire ranks of inferred template counts. In a later analysis, generation probabilities were computed using a VDJ recombination model fitted to out-of-frame rearrangements, and the results were checked against IGoR. In a later analysis, TCR-TCR, TCR-HLA and TCR-CMV co-occurrence was scored with hypergeometric tests, and a repertoire-size bias correction was applied to TCR pairs. False discovery rates were estimated in a later analysis by permuting HLA or CMV assignments 20 times. A later analysis grouped co-occurring TCRs with DBSCAN, adding TCRdist sequence similarity when clustering within HLA-allele-positive subsets. Repertoires with fewer than 30,000 or more than 120,000 public chains were left out of co-occurrence clustering, as were about five repertoires with anomalous nucleotide sharing. TCRdb carries this immuneACCESS record with in-frame sequences only. Its versions omit some clonotypes, under half of them owing to an unresolved V gene in the studies checked, with the rest unexplained. That table supplies the V and J calls and clone size; D and trimming were determined from the DNA. The sample yields 200,000 or so clones; approximately 88% were counted once. Roughly 0.7% of the sample goes to the ten largest clones.

The sample comprised PBMCs. This chain joins TRBV25-1 to TRBJ2-1; TRBD2 lines up with 10 middle nucleotides. The sequence was obtained from a boy between 2 and 10 years old in good health and CMV-seronegative. The CDR3 region has the sequence CATRLAGINNEQFF. The sequenced DNA is TGTGCCACTCGACTAGCGGGCATCAACAATGAGCAGTTCTTC.